One sample yielded the 4 T cell receptor beta chains listed below, sequenced in a study of T cell responses to AZD1222 COVID-19 vaccine. TCRdb's copy holds only in-frame clones and misses some; the assay was immunoSEQ multiplex PCR. The data show about 78,000 clones, roughly 80% seen once. This specimen consisted of peripheral blood, obtained on day 0 of AZD1222 vaccination. These receptors came from an adult in good health.

The CDR3 here is CASSELGGETGELFF. The CDR3 DNA is TGTGCCAGCAGTGAACTCGGGGGAGAGACCGGGGAGCTGTTTTTT. The chain employs TRBV6-1 and TRBJ2-2, with D maybe TRBD2 (6 bases). CDR3 size: 15 residues. Trimming took 2 bases from V and 5 from J, leaving 12 bases between them. Germline CDR1 reads MNHNS; CDR2 reads SASEGT.

The rearrangement uses TRBV5-8 and TRBJ2-1; no clear D gene. Between the trimmed V and J ends, which lost 2 bases and 6 bases, there was a span of 12 bases. CDR1 and CDR2 from the germline V gene are SGHTS and YDEGEE. The CDR3 is 14 residues long. CDR3 residues: CASSLYSEANEQFF. CDR3 DNA sequence: TGTGCCAGCAGCTTATATTCCGAGGCCAATGAGCAGTTCTTC.

This sequence joins TRBV5-1 and TRBJ2-5; TRBD1 is a possible D gene (6 bases). CDR1 and CDR2 from the germline V gene are SGHRS and YFSETQ. The V end lost 4 bases, the J end lost 2 bases, and 15 bases lay between the germline ends. The CDR3 has 15 amino acids. In nucleotides, the CDR3 is TGCGCCAGCAGCGCGTCGGCAGGGGCACAAGAGACCCAGTACTTC. It codes for CASSASAGAQETQYF.

The V gene is TRBV6-2 or TRBV6-3, the J gene TRBJ2-1; maybe TRBD1 (6 bases). The CDR3 spans 13 residues. Trimming cost V 6 bases and J 2 bases, with 8 bases left between them. The germline V gene encodes CDR1 MNHEY and CDR2 SVGEGT. CDR3 sequence (DNA): TGTGCCAGCAGCCGGACAGCCTACAATGAGCAGTTCTTC. Amino acids: CASSRTAYNEQFF.